This record covers a single TCR beta chain. Per the original data handling: Nucleated cell number was recorded as an estimate derived from reference gene primer amplification. Sequencing was performed with immunoSEQ multiplex PCR; in TCRdb, only in-frame clones are kept and a portion is missing. V, J and clone size reflect that table, while D and trimming were determined from the DNA. The sample carries fewer than 350,000 clones, 65% to 90% recorded once. The CDR3 spans 18 residues. CDR1 is SGHTA and CDR2 is FQGTGA in the germline V gene. The J segment lost 2 bases and the V segment lost 4 bases, leaving 15 bases of the junction unmatched. The sample is drawn from a study of blood T cell repertoires in COVID-19.

This chain connects TRBV7-3 to TRBJ2-3, with TRBD1 identical over 7 bases. The sequencing sample was made of peripheral blood. The sequence derives from a human donor in a cohort sampled during active COVID-19. The CDR3 nucleotides read TGTGCCAGCAGCTCCCCTCCTGGCCGGGACAGATCCACAGATACGCAGTATTTT. Translation gives CASSSPPGRDRSTDTQYF.